This is a list of T cell receptor beta chains from one sample in a study of beta chain features in type 1 diabetes. Here immunoSEQ multiplex PCR was the method, and the copy in TCRdb shows in-frame clones only, minus some. The sample lists about 740,000 clones, 13% occurring once. Sequenced material: naive CD4+ T cells from blood. Receptors were obtained from a man between 18 and 35 years old with type 1 diabetes. Each CDR3 is given with its conserved first and last residue. A D gene is named only where the DNA matches it firmly. For some rows the clone size is stated as once, few or many, or as a class when expanded; others skip it.

DNA,CDR3,size,J,D,V
TGTGCCAGCTCACCAGAGAGATACCGCTACGAGCAGTACTTC,CASSPERYRYEQYF,few,TRBJ2-7,.,TRBV18
TGCGCCGTTAACGGGGCAGGGGGCGCAGATACGCAGTATTTT,CAVNGAGGADTQYF,.,TRBJ2-3,TRBD1,TRBV23-1
TGTGCCAGTAGTCCAGTAGCGGGGCTGTCCTACAATGAGCAGTTCTTC,CASSPVAGLSYNEQFF,.,TRBJ2-1,TRBD2,TRBV19
TGCGCCAGCAGCCCCTCGGGGGCTAACTATGGCTACACCTTC,CASSPSGANYGYTF,.,TRBJ1-2,.,TRBV5-1
TGTGCCAGCAGCCCTAGGACAGGGTTACAAGTTGGAGGAAACACCATATATTTT,CASSPRTGLQVGGNTIYF,.,TRBJ1-3,TRBD1,TRBV7-9
TGTGCCAGCAGCTCCTCGGGGAGCGGGGGCGAGCAGTTCTTC,CASSSSGSGGEQFF,few,TRBJ2-1,TRBD2,TRBV7-7
TGTGCCAGCTCACCGACTACAGGAGGTTCCCGGCCACAGCAGTACTTC,CASSPTTGGSRPQQYF,.,TRBJ2-7,.,TRBV18
TGTGCCACCGACAGGAACACTGAAGCTTTCTTT,CATDRNTEAFF,.,TRBJ1-1,.,TRBV6-1
TGTGCCAGCAGTCCAGGTCCCTATGGCTACACCTTC,CASSPGPYGYTF,.,TRBJ1-2,.,TRBV28
TGTGCCAGCAGTTTAACGGGAACAGCTGATTCACCCCTCCACTTT,CASSLTGTADSPLHF,few,TRBJ1-6,.,TRBV27
TGTGCCAGCTCGCCCACAGACCTCCACGAGCAGTACTTC,CASSPTDLHEQYF,few,TRBJ2-7,.,TRBV18
TGCGCCAGCAGCCCGGCGACAGGGAACACTGAAGCTTTCTTT,CASSPATGNTEAFF,few,TRBJ1-1,.,TRBV5-1
TGTGCCAGCAGCCCACAGATGTTGAACACTGAAGCTTTCTTT,CASSPQMLNTEAFF,few,TRBJ1-1,.,TRBV7-9
TGTGCCAGCAGCGCAGCCTTTAACACCGGAGAGCTGTTTTTT,CASSAAFNTGELFF,.,TRBJ2-2,.,TRBV9
TGTGCCAGCAGGGGGCGGAGCTACGAGCAGTACTTC,CASRGRSYEQYF,few,TRBJ2-7,.,TRBV27
TGTGCCAGCAGCTGGACAGATTATGGCTACACCTTC,CASSWTDYGYTF,few,TRBJ1-2,.,TRBV7-2
TGTGCCAGCAGTGAAAGTCTATCCGGGACAGGGATTACTTATGGCTACACCTTC,CASSESLSGTGITYGYTF,.,TRBJ1-2,TRBD1,TRBV2
TGTGCCAGCAGTTTGGGACAGGGATGGACCGGGGAGCTGTTTTTT,CASSLGQGWTGELFF,few,TRBJ2-2,TRBD1,TRBV28
TGTGCCAGTAGTATCGCCACCCCCCGGGGGATCGGGGAGCTGTTTTTT,CASSIATPRGIGELFF,few,TRBJ2-2,.,TRBV19
TGTGCCAGCAGTTTATACTCCGAGCAGTACTTC,CASSLYSEQYF,few,TRBJ2-7,.,TRBV28
TGTGCCACCAGCAGAGATCTGGAGGGTCAGGGCTACACCTTC,CATSRDLEGQGYTF,few,TRBJ1-2,.,TRBV15
TGTGCCAGCAGGCAGATGAACACTGAAGCTTTCTTT,CASRQMNTEAFF,.,TRBJ1-1,.,TRBV28
TGTGCCGCCCGACAGTACAATCAGCCCCAGCATTTT,CAARQYNQPQHF,few,TRBJ1-5,.,TRBV19
TGTGCCAGCACCGACACCTCTGGGGCCAACGTCCTGACTTTC,CASTDTSGANVLTF,few,TRBJ2-6,.,TRBV6-4
TGTGCCAGCAGTCCCGGGACCCAGGGGACCGGGGAGCTGTTTTTT,CASSPGTQGTGELFF,.,TRBJ2-2,.,TRBV27
TGTGCCAGCAGCTCCCGGGCGGGCAAAAACATTCAGTACTTC,CASSSRAGKNIQYF,.,TRBJ2-4,.,TRBV6-5
TGTGCCAGCAGTCCAGCGGGGGGGAGCACAGATACGCAGTATTTT,CASSPAGGSTDTQYF,.,TRBJ2-3,TRBD2,TRBV28
TGCGCCAGCAGCTTGGGGAGCAGAGACAATGAGCAGTTCTTC,CASSLGSRDNEQFF,few,TRBJ2-1,.,TRBV5-1
TGCGCCAGCCGGGACCCATCGGGCCCAGATACGCAGTATTTT,CASRDPSGPDTQYF,few,TRBJ2-3,.,TRBV4-1
TGTGCCAGCAGTTCCAACACAGATACGCAGTATTTT,CASSSNTDTQYF,few,TRBJ2-3,.,TRBV6-1
TGTGCCAGCAGCTTAGAATGGGGGAAGTCTGAAGCTTTCTTT,CASSLEWGKSEAFF,few,TRBJ1-1,.,TRBV7-9
TGTGCCAGCAGTTACTCCAGGGAGCAGCCCCAGCATTTT,CASSYSREQPQHF,few,TRBJ1-5,.,TRBV6-6
TGTGCCAGCAGTTTAGGGGACAGGGGGTACGAGCAGTACTTC,CASSLGDRGYEQYF,.,TRBJ2-7,TRBD1,TRBV28
TGTGCCAGCAGTGTCCGGGACAGGGATAGCTCCTACGAGCAGTACTTC,CASSVRDRDSSYEQYF,.,TRBJ2-7,TRBD1,TRBV25-1
TGCGCCAGCACCAAACCTTGGCTAGCGGGGTCGGCAGATACGCAGTATTTT,CASTKPWLAGSADTQYF,.,TRBJ2-3,TRBD2,TRBV5-1
TGTGCCAGCAGTTACCAGACAGGCGCGAACACTGAAGCTTTCTTT,CASSYQTGANTEAFF,few,TRBJ1-1,.,TRBV6-5
TGTGCCAGGGCCGGAAAGGGCCTAGTGGAGCCCCAGCATTTT,CARAGKGLVEPQHF,.,TRBJ1-5,.,TRBV19
TGTGCCAGCTCACCATTGGAAAACACTGAAGCTTTCTTT,CASSPLENTEAFF,.,TRBJ1-1,.,TRBV18
TGTGCCTGGAGTATCCAGGGATTAACCGGGGAGCTGTTTTTT,CAWSIQGLTGELFF,few,TRBJ2-2,.,TRBV30
TGTGCCAGCAGCCAGATCCCGACAGGCGGGGACAATGAGCAGTTCTTC,CASSQIPTGGDNEQFF,few,TRBJ2-1,.,TRBV14
TGTGCCAGCAGCTTGGCGGGTGGGAATACTGAAGCTTTCTTT,CASSLAGGNTEAFF,.,TRBJ1-1,.,TRBV5-4
TGCGCCAGCAACCCCGGGACAGACTATGGCTACACCTTC,CASNPGTDYGYTF,few,TRBJ1-2,TRBD1,TRBV5-1
TGTGCCAGCAGCCTCGGACTAGCGGGCTCCACAGATACGCAGTATTTT,CASSLGLAGSTDTQYF,.,TRBJ2-3,TRBD2,TRBV7-9
TGTGCCAGCAGTGAGAGGATCACAGATACGCAGTATTTT,CASSERITDTQYF,.,TRBJ2-3,.,TRBV25-1
TGTGCCAGCAGTGAATATAGCTATGGCTACACCTTC,CASSEYSYGYTF,.,TRBJ1-2,.,TRBV25-1
TGCGCCAGCAGCCAAGCTGGGGCGGGGGCCGGGGAGACCCAGTACTTC,CASSQAGAGAGETQYF,.,TRBJ2-5,.,TRBV4-1
TGTGCCAGCAGTTTCGACAGGAGCACAGATACGCAGTATTTT,CASSFDRSTDTQYF,few,TRBJ2-3,.,TRBV28
TGTGCCAGCAGTTTGGGCAACTCCGGAGGGGAAAAACTGTTTTTT,CASSLGNSGGEKLFF,few,TRBJ1-4,.,TRBV28
TGTGCCAGCAGCTTCGTAGCGGGGGGGCACAATGAGCAGTTCTTC,CASSFVAGGHNEQFF,few,TRBJ2-1,TRBD2,TRBV5-4
TGTGCCTGGAGTGTAAGGACAAGGCACACTGAAGCTTTCTTT,CAWSVRTRHTEAFF,few,TRBJ1-1,.,TRBV30
TGTGCCAGCAGCCGCATTGGAGGGAGGGACCACGAGCAGTACTTC,CASSRIGGRDHEQYF,.,TRBJ2-7,TRBD2,TRBV7-8